This T cell receptor beta chain originates from a study of shared clonotypes between healthy human individuals. Looking at the study overall: The plates for each donor numbered three CD4 naive, three CD4 memory, two CD8 naive and one CD8 memory. Study-level results: Shared across a few donors were around 5% of the naive CD4 clonotypes. Non-shared clonotypes were found to have lower generation probabilities than the clonotypes that were shared by all four of the sorted-subset donors.

About this clone itself: Its antigen is not known.

Trimming removed 3 bases at V and 1 base at J, with 7 bases between. Germline V lookup: CDR1 SGDLS, CDR2 YYNGEE. The CDR3 runs 13 residues. Terminally differentiated effector memory CD45RA+ cells were left out of the naive CD8 fraction, which was CD45RO-negative and positively selected for CCR7. All donors were healthy HIV-negative adults lacking recent acute infections or vaccinations. Clones were read by immunoSEQ multiplex PCR, and TCRdb kept only the in-frame ones, dropping some. The sample has 1.5 million to 2.5 million clones; 85% to 95% are singletons. Sequenced: naive CD8+ T cells sorted from blood. The clonotype originates from a man between 18 and 35 years old in good health. The chain links TRBV9 to TRBJ2-5; D is unclear. CDR3 residues: CASSGSLQETQYF. The CDR3 DNA is TGTGCCAGCAGCGGTAGCCTCCAAGAGACCCAGTACTTC.